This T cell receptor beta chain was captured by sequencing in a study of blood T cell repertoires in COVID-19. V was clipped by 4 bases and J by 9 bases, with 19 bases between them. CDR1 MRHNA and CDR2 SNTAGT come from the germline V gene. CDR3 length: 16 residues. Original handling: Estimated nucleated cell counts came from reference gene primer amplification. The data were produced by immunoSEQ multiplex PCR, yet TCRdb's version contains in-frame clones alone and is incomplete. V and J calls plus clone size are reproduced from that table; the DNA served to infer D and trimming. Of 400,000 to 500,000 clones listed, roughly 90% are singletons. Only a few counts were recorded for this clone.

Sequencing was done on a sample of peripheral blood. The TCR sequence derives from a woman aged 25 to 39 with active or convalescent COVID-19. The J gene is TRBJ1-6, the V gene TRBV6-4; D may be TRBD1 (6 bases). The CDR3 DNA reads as TGTGCCAGCAGTGTCACCGGGACACTAATCGGTTCACCCCTCCACTTT. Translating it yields CASSVTGTLIGSPLHF.